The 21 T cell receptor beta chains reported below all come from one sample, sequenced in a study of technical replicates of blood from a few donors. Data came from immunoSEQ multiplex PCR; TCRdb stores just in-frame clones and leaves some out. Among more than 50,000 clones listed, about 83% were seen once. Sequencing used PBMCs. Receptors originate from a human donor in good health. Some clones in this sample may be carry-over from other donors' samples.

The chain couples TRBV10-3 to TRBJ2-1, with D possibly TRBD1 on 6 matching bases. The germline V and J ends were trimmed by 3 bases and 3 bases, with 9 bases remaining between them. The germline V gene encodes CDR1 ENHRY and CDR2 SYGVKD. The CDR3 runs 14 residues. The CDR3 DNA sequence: TGTGCCATCAGTGACCAGGGGAGCTACAATGAGCAGTTCTTC. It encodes CAISDQGSYNEQFF.

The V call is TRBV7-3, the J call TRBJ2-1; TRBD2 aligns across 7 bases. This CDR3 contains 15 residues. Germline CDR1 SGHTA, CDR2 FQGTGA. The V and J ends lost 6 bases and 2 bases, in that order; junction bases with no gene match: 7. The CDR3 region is CASSLGRETYNEQFF. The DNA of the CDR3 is TGTGCCAGCAGTTTGGGGCGGGAGACCTACAATGAGCAGTTCTTC.

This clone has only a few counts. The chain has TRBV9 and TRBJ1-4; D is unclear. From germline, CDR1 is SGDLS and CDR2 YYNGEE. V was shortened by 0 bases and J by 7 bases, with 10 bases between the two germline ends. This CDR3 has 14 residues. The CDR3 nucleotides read TGTGCCAGCAGCGTAGCTACCGGGTCTGAAAAACTGTTTTTT. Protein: CASSVATGSEKLFF. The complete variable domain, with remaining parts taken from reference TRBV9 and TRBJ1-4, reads DSGVTQTPKHLITATGQRVTLRCSPRSGDLSVYWYQQSLDQGLQFLIQYYNGEERAKGNILERFSAQQFPDLHSELNLSSLELGDSALYFCASSVATGSEKLFFGSGTQLSVL.

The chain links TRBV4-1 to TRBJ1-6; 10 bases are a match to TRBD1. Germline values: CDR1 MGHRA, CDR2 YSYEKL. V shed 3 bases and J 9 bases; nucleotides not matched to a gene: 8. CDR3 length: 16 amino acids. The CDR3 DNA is TGCGCCAGCAGCCAGATCCCGGGACAGGGGAGTTCACCCCTCCACTTT. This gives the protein CASSQIPGQGSSPLHF.

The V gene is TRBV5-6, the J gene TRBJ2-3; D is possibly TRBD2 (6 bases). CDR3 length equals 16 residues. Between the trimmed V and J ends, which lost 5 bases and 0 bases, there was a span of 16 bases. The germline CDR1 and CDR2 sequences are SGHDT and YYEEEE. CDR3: CASSLGGGTSTDTQYF. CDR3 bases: TGTGCCAGCAGTCTTGGTGGCGGGACTAGCACAGATACGCAGTATTTT.

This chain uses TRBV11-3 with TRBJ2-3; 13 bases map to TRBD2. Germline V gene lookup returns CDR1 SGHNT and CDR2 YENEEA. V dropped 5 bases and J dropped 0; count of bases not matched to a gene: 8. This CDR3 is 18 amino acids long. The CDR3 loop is CASSKTSGGQTSTDTQYF. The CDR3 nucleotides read TGTGCCAGCAGCAAGACTAGCGGGGGGCAAACTAGCACAGATACGCAGTATTTT.

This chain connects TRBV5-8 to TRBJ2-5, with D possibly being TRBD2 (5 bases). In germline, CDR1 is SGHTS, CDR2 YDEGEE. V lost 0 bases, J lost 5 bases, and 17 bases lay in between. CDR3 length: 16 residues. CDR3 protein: CASSLGGRSGLETQYF. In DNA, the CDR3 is TGTGCCAGCAGCTTGGGAGGGCGATCGGGTTTGGAGACCCAGTACTTC.

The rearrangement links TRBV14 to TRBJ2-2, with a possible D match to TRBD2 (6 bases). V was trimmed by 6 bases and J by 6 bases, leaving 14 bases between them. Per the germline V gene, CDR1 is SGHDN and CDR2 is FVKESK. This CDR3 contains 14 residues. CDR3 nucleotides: TGTGCCAGCAGACGGGACTCCTCGTCCGGGGAGCTGTTTTTT. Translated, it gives CASRRDSSSGELFF.

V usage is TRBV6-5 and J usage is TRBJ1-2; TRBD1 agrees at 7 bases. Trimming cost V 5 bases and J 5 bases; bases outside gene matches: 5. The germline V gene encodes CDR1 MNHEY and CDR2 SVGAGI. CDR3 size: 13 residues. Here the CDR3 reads CASSPEGAYGYTF. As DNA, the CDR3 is TGTGCCAGCAGTCCCGAGGGGGCGTATGGCTACACCTTC.

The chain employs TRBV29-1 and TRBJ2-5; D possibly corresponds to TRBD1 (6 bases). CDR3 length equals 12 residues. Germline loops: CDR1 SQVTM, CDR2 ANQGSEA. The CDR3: CSASGVGETQYF. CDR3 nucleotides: TGCAGTGCATCAGGGGTAGGAGAGACCCAGTACTTC.

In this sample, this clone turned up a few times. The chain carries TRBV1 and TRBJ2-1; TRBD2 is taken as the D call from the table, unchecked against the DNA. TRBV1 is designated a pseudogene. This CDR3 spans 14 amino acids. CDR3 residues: CTSSAGLEINEQFF. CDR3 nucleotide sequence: TGCACCAGCAGCGCGGGACTAGAAATAAATGAGCAGTTCTTC.

CDR3 region: CASSLTGGIDEQFF. The CDR3 DNA reads as TGTGCCAGCAGTCTGACAGGGGGAATCGATGAGCAGTTCTTC. The chain joins TRBV27 to TRBJ2-1, with 9 bases lining up with TRBD1. Germline V lookup: CDR1 MNHEY, CDR2 SMNVEV (reference sequence). V shed 5 bases, J shed 8 bases, and the junction held 7 bases outside the gene matches. There are 14 residues in the CDR3.

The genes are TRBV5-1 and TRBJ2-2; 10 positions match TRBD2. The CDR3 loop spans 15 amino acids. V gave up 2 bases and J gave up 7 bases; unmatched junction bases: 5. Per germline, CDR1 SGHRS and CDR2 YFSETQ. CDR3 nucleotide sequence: TGCGCCAGCAGCTTCCTAGCGGGGGCTAACGGGGAGCTGTTTTTT. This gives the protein CASSFLAGANGELFF.

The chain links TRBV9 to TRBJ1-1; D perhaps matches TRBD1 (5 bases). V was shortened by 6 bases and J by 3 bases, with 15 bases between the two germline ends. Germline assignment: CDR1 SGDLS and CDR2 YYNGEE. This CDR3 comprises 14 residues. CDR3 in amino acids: CASNEGLAYTEAFF. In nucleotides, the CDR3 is TGTGCCAGCAATGAGGGACTGGCTTACACTGAAGCTTTCTTT.

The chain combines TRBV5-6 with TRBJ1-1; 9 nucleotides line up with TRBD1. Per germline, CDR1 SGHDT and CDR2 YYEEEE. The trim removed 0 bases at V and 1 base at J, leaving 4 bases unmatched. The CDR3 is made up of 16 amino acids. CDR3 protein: CASSLGGTGRNTEAFF. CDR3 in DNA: TGTGCCAGCAGCTTGGGGGGGACAGGGAGGAACACTGAAGCTTTCTTT. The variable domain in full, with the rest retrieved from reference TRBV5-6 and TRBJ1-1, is DAGVTQSPTHLIKTRGQQVTLRCSPKSGHDTVSWYQQALGQGPQFIFQYYEEEERQRGNFPDRFSGHQFPNYSSELNVNALLLGDSALYLCASSLGGTGRNTEAFFGQGTRLTVV.

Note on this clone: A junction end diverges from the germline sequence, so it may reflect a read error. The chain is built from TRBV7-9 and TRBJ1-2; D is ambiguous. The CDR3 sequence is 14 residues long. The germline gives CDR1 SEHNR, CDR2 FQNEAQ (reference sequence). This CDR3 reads CASSLDLQRTRFVF. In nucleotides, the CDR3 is TGTGCCAGCAGCTTAGACTTACAACGAACCAGGTTCGTGTTC. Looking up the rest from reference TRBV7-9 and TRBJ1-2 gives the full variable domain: DTGVSQNPRHKITKRGQNVTFRCDPISEHNRLYWYRQTLGQGPEFLTYFQNEAQLEKSRLLSDRFSAERPKGSFSTLEIQRTEQGDSAMYLCASSLDLQRTRFVFGSGTRLTVV.

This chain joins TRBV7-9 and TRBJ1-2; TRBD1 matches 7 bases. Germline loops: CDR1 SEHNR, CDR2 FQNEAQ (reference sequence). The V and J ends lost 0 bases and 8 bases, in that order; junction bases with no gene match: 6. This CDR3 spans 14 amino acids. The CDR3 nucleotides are TGTGCCAGCAGCTTAGCTCGACAGGGCGGGGGCTACACCTTC. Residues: CASSLARQGGGYTF.

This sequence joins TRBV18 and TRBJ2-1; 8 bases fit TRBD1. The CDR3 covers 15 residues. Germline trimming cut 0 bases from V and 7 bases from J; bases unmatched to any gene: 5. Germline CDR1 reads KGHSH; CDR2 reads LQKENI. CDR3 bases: TGTGCCAGCTCACCACCGATGACAGGGGTGAATGAGCAGTTCTTC. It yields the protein CASSPPMTGVNEQFF.

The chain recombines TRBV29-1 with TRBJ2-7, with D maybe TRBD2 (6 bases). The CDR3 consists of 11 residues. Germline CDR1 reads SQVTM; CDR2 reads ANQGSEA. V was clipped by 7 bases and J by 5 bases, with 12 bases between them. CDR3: CSATRGNEQYF. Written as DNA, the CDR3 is TGCAGCGCGACCCGGGGGAACGAGCAGTACTTC.

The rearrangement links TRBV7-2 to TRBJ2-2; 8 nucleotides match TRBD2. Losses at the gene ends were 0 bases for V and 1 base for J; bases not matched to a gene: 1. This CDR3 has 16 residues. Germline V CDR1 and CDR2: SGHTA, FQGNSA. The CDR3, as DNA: TGTGCCAGCAGCTTAGCCAGCGGGGGGAACACCGGGGAGCTGTTTTTT. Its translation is CASSLASGGNTGELFF.

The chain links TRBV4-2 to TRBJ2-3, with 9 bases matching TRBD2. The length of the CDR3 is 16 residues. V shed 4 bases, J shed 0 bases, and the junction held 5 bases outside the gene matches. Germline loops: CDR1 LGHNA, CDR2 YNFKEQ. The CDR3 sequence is CASSPRLAESTDTQYF. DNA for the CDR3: TGTGCCAGCAGCCCAAGACTAGCGGAGAGCACAGATACGCAGTATTTT.